This TCR beta chain was sequenced during a study of T cells after yellow fever vaccination. Study results and caveats: From the bulk population, abundant clonotypes could contaminate and appear within FACS-sorted repertoires.

5'RACE template switching produced TCR cDNA carrying a universal primer site and UMIs. Each CDR3 protein gets one entry after TCRdb re-called the 5' RACE reads with MiXCR. This table holds 450,000 to 550,000 distinct CDR3 sequences, 15% to 20% found once. Note on this clonotype: Antigen specificity is unknown.

Germline V gene data show CDR1 as SGHVS and CDR2 as FNYEAQ. Trimming pared 5 bases from V and 8 bases from J, leaving 11 bases between. The length of the CDR3 is 12 residues. The chain recombines TRBV7-6 with TRBJ2-3, with D possibly called TRBD1 or TRBD2 (5 bases each). The TCR originated in a man under 40 who received the YFV17D yellow fever vaccine. The starting material was PBMCs, obtained 15 days after the yellow fever booster vaccination. The CDR3 reads CASSRGVTTQYF. The CDR3 nucleotides are TGTGCCAGCAGCCGAGGGGTTACTACGCAGTATTTT.